These 15 T cell receptor beta chains were all obtained from the same sample, sequenced in a study of blood T cell repertoires in COVID-19. Profiling relied on immunoSEQ multiplex PCR, and the TCRdb table lists in-frame clones only, not all of them. The sample has 60,000 or so clones; roughly 85% are singletons. The specimen was peripheral blood. The receptors originated from a human donor in a cohort sampled during active COVID-19.

There are a few counts of this clone. J is TRBJ2-1 and V is TRBV24-1; no firm D call. V was shortened by 3 bases and J by 7 bases, with 18 bases between the two germline ends. Germline loops: CDR1 KGHDR, CDR2 SFDVKD. The CDR3 extends over 16 amino acids. The CDR3 loop is CATSDGRQVPRNEQFF. CDR3 nucleotide sequence: TGTGCCACCAGTGATGGTCGGCAGGTACCCCGGAATGAGCAGTTCTTC.

This clone has just a few counts. The rearrangement joins TRBV18 to TRBJ2-3; 9 bases agree with TRBD1. J was trimmed by 4 bases and V by 2 bases; bases with no gene match: 1. This CDR3 spans 14 amino acids. Germline lookup yields CDR1 KGHSH and CDR2 LQKENI. CDR3 residues: CASSPRTGADTQYF. As DNA, the CDR3 is TGTGCCAGCTCACCAAGGACAGGGGCAGATACGCAGTATTTT.

This clone occurred a few times. V is TRBV7-9 and J is TRBJ2-7, with D possibly being TRBD1 (5 bases). The germline gives CDR1 SEHNR, CDR2 FQNEAQ (reference sequence). Trimming removed 1 base from V and 5 bases from J, with 9 bases in between. The CDR3 is 13 residues long. DNA for the CDR3: TGTGCCAGCAGCTTAGGAGAAGGGGACGAGCAGTACTTC. Amino acid sequence: CASSLGEGDEQYF.

This chain joins TRBV7-9 and TRBJ2-7, with D tentatively TRBD1 (6 bases). The CDR3 sequence is 13 residues long. V was trimmed by 1 base and J by 6 bases, leaving 10 bases between them. Germline-derived CDR1 and CDR2 are SEHNR and FQNEAQ (reference sequence). The CDR3 nucleotides are TGTGCCAGCAGCTTAGGTTACAGGGCCGAGCAGTACTTC. Protein sequence: CASSLGYRAEQYF.

The J gene is TRBJ2-5, the V gene TRBV10-1; TRBD2 aligns across 10 bases. Germline V CDR1 and CDR2: WNHNN, SYGVQD (reference sequence). The CDR3 covers 16 residues. J was trimmed by 5 bases and V by 3 bases; bases with no gene match: 9. CDR3 nucleotide sequence: TGCGCCAGCAGTGATTGGGCTAGCGGGGGTGTGGAGACCCAGTACTTC. The encoded protein is CASSDWASGGVETQYF.

This clone was counted once. The rearrangement joins TRBV2 to TRBJ2-3; 7 nucleotides agree with TRBD1. V was pared by 6 bases and J by 0 bases, with 6 bases of the junction left unmatched. Germline CDR1 and CDR2: SNHLY and FYNNEI. The CDR3 length is 15 residues. CDR3 sequence reads: CASRSGTASTDTQYF. The CDR3 DNA reads as TGTGCCAGCAGGTCCGGGACAGCTAGCACAGATACGCAGTATTTT.

This sequence joins TRBV6-6 and TRBJ1-1; D is unresolved. V dropped 7 bases and J dropped 4 bases, with 10 bases sitting between them. Germline V gene lookup returns CDR1 MNHNY and CDR2 SVGAGI (reference sequence). The CDR3 contains 12 residues. This chain's CDR3 is CASTSVGTEAFF. The CDR3 region has the DNA TGTGCCAGCACCTCTGTCGGCACTGAAGCTTTCTTT.

The chain recombines TRBV6-5 with TRBJ1-2, with TRBD1 identical over 8 bases. Per the germline V gene, CDR1 is MNHEY and CDR2 is SVGAGI. The CDR3 contains 15 residues. Germline trimming cut 6 bases from V and 1 base from J; bases unmatched to any gene: 7. This CDR3 is CASRLGQGGNYGYTF. The CDR3 coding sequence is TGTGCCAGCAGATTAGGACAGGGTGGTAACTATGGCTACACCTTC.

The V call is TRBV19, the J call TRBJ1-5, with 7 bases matching TRBD1. There are 14 residues in the CDR3. The V and J ends lost 4 bases and 0 bases, in that order; junction bases with no gene match: 0. Germline lookup yields CDR1 LNHDA and CDR2 SQIVND (reference sequence). CDR3 sequence: CASSTGGSNQPQHF. The CDR3 coding sequence is TGTGCCAGTAGTACAGGGGGTAGCAATCAGCCCCAGCATTTT.

The J gene is TRBJ2-5, the V gene TRBV7-9, with 10 positions matching TRBD2. CDR3 length equals 16 residues. Germline V gene data show CDR1 as SEHNR and CDR2 as FQNEAQ (reference sequence). J lost 4 bases, V lost 7 bases, and 12 bases had no gene match. The CDR3 nucleotides read TGTGCCAGCAACATCCTAGCGGGGGCCGGGGGAGAGACCCAGTACTTC. Protein: CASNILAGAGGETQYF.

The genes are TRBV6-5 and TRBJ1-1, with 7 bases aligning to TRBD1. Germline assignment: CDR1 MNHEY and CDR2 SVGAGI. This CDR3 has 15 residues. The ends lost 3 bases at V and 6 bases at J; junction bases unmatched: 10. The DNA for the CDR3 is TGTGCCAGCAGTTATCGCACACACAGGGGACCTGAAGCTTTCTTT. Protein sequence: CASSYRTHRGPEAFF.

CDR3 coding DNA: TGTGCCAGCAGCTTAGGGCTAGCGGAGGGAGATACGCAGTATTTT. Protein sequence: CASSLGLAEGDTQYF. The genes are TRBV11-2 and TRBJ2-3, with 7 bases that match TRBD2. The CDR3 has 15 residues. With 1 base clipped from V and 5 bases from J, the junction kept 6 bases outside the gene matches. CDR1 is SGHAT and CDR2 is FQNNGV in the germline V gene.

The chain combines TRBV5-6 with TRBJ1-5; the match to TRBD1 covers 7 bases. Germline V gene sequence: CDR1 SGHDT, CDR2 YYEEEE. V shed 0 bases, J shed 7 bases, and the junction held 4 bases outside the gene matches. This CDR3 has 14 amino acids. CDR3 sequence reads: CASSLGQGDQPQHF. The CDR3 DNA follows: TGTGCCAGCAGCTTGGGACAGGGCGACCAGCCCCAGCATTTT.

This chain connects TRBV27 to TRBJ1-6, with D maybe TRBD1 (5 bases). This CDR3 has 15 residues. Germline V gene lookup returns CDR1 MNHEY and CDR2 SMNVEV (reference sequence). The V end was cut by 4 bases, the J end by 10 bases, with 17 bases between. The CDR3 sequence is CASSSLGEGDSPLHF. The CDR3 DNA sequence: TGTGCCAGCAGTTCTCTGGGGGAGGGTGACTCACCCCTCCACTTT.

This rearrangement joins TRBV6-1 to TRBJ2-1; TRBD2 might be the D (6 bases). The V gene's germline CDR1 is MNHNS and CDR2 SASEGT. V was clipped by 2 bases and J by 2 bases, with 13 bases between them. There are 16 residues in the CDR3. The CDR3 bases are TGTGCCAGCAGTGAAAATCCGGGAGCCACCTACAATGAGCAGTTCTTC. Protein: CASSENPGATYNEQFF.